This TCR beta chain comes out of a study of siplizumab effects on memory and regulatory T cells. The study's findings and limits: Treatment with siplizumab left mappable alloreactive CD4+ clones averaging approximately 69% Treg-derived, compared with roughly 26% in controls. Naive T cells were seen as more diverse than memory cells and as major alloresponse contributors. Unstimulated subsets contained matches for only a minor fraction of alloreactive clones.

Cells from the mixed lymphocyte reaction underwent coculture for roughly six days at 37 degrees C. Responder PBMCs were stained with CFSE, stimulator PBMCs were tagged with Violet Dye, and the populations were combined 1:1. On this clone itself: Its specificity is not known.

Trimming left V 0 bases short and J 2 bases short, with 10 bases between. The CDR3 covers 15 residues. Per the germline V gene, CDR1 is MNHEY and CDR2 is SVGAGI. TCRdb keeps only in-frame clones here, not all; method: immunoSEQ multiplex PCR. The repertoire holds 15,000 to 20,000 clones, with 44% as singletons. The clonotype originates from a human donor in good health; the cells came from an allogeneic mixed lymphocyte reaction. Some clones in this sample may be carry-over from other donors' samples. Sequenced sample: CFSE-low (dividing) CD4+ T cells sorted from an allogeneic mixed lymphocyte reaction. The J gene is TRBJ1-2, the V gene TRBV6-5; possibly TRBD1 for D (6 bases). CDR3 sequence reads: CASSYSQGPNYGYTF. The CDR3 DNA follows: TGTGCCAGCAGTTACTCGCAGGGGCCAAACTATGGCTACACCTTC.